Listed here are 17 T cell receptor beta chains from one sample, sequenced in a study of PD-1 blockade in mismatch repair-deficient tumors. This table comes from immunoSEQ multiplex PCR, and its TCRdb copy is limited to in-frame clones, with some not included. The data hold about 68,000 clones, with approximately 82% observed a single time. The material was peripheral blood, obtained 2 weeks after starting pembrolizumab. The receptors were sampled from an adult with mismatch repair-deficient cancer.

This sequence joins TRBV21-1 and TRBJ2-2; whether TRBD2, the table's D call, matches the DNA was not checked. TRBV21-1 corresponds to a pseudogene. CDR3 length: 15 amino acids. The CDR3: CASPGKRESAGELFF. CDR3 in DNA: TGTGCCAGTCCAGGAAAGCGGGAGAGTGCCGGGGAGCTGTTTTTT.

Note on this clone: Germline and junction disagree at one end, which may indicate a read error. The chain is built from TRBV7-7 and TRBJ2-7; D call uncertain. Germline CDR1 SSHAT, CDR2 FNYEAQ (reference sequence). This CDR3 region has 13 residues. The CDR3 DNA reads as TGTGCTAGCAGCTTGGCAGGTCAGGACGAGCAGTACTTC. Translated, it gives CASSLAGQDEQYF.

The chain is built from TRBV7-9 and TRBJ2-3, with a weak D call TRBD2 (5 bases). The CDR3 spans 16 residues. Germline V gene sequence: CDR1 SEHNR, CDR2 FQNEAQ (reference sequence). Trimming took off 1 base at V and 0 bases at J, with 11 bases between the two ends. The CDR3 loop is CASSLDEGRSTDTQYF. The CDR3 DNA follows: TGTGCCAGCAGCTTAGATGAGGGAAGGAGCACAGATACGCAGTATTTT. Supplemented by reference TRBV7-9 and TRBJ2-3, the full variable domain reads DTGVSQNPRHKITKRGQNVTFRCDPISEHNRLYWYRQTLGQGPEFLTYFQNEAQLEKSRLLSDRFSAERPKGSFSTLEIQRTEQGDSAMYLCASSLDEGRSTDTQYFGPGTRLTVL.

The V and J genes are TRBV5-6 and TRBJ1-2; 8 bases are shared with TRBD1. In germline, CDR1 is SGHDT, CDR2 YYEEEE. V dropped 1 base and J dropped 4; count of bases not matched to a gene: 6. The CDR3 has 15 amino acids. CDR3 sequence (DNA): TGTGCCAGCAGCTTGACCGGGACAGGAACCTATGGCTACACCTTC. Translation: CASSLTGTGTYGYTF.

This clone rates as medium-sized. V usage is TRBV6-6 and J usage is TRBJ1-5, with D possibly matching TRBD1 (5 bases). Trimming cost V 2 bases and J 12 bases, with 14 bases left between them. CDR1 MNHNY and CDR2 SVGAGI come from the germline V gene (reference sequence). CDR3 length equals 13 residues. The CDR3 sequence: CASSYGTSRLQHF. The CDR3 DNA reads as TGTGCCAGCAGTTACGGGACTTCACGCCTCCAGCATTTT.

The chain has TRBV14 and TRBJ1-2; no definite D call. The V end was cut by 0 bases, the J end by 7 bases, with 6 bases between. Germline lookup yields CDR1 SGHDN and CDR2 FVKESK. This CDR3 contains 12 residues. In nucleotides, the CDR3 is TGTGCCAGCAGCCAAGATCAAACTGGCTACACCTTC. It codes for CASSQDQTGYTF.

This clone has more than one count but fewer than ten. The chain links TRBV15 to TRBJ1-3; D not resolved. There are 13 residues in the CDR3. Trimming took off 5 bases at V and 0 bases at J, with 5 bases between the two ends. Germline V lookup: CDR1 LNHNV, CDR2 YYDKDF (reference sequence). CDR3 nucleotides: TGTGCCACCAGCGCAGTCTCTGGAAACACCATATATTTT. This translates into CATSAVSGNTIYF.

Only a few counts were recorded for this clone. V and J are TRBV11-3 and TRBJ1-1, with no clear D. This CDR3 has 11 amino acids. Trimming took 2 bases from V and 9 from J, leaving 7 bases between them. The germline gives CDR1 SGHNT, CDR2 YENEEA. The CDR3 DNA follows: TGTGCCAGCAGCTTATCCAACCAAGCTTTCTTT. Its translation is CASSLSNQAFF.

The chain recombines TRBV7-8 with TRBJ2-3; the match to TRBD2 covers 10 bases. The CDR3 loop spans 17 amino acids. Germline V gene sequence: CDR1 SGHVS, CDR2 FQNEAQ. The J segment lost 3 bases and the V segment lost 5 bases, leaving 11 bases of the junction unmatched. CDR3 sequence (DNA): TGTGCCAGCAGCACCATGCCCACTAGCGGGATGACAGATACGCAGTATTTT. This encodes CASSTMPTSGMTDTQYF. Using reference TRBV7-8 and TRBJ2-3 for the parts outside the CDR3, the full variable domain is GAGVSQSPRYKVAKRGQDVALRCDPISGHVSLFWYQQALGQGPEFLTYFQNEAQLDKSGLPSDRFFAERPEGSVSTLKIQRTQQEDSAVYLCASSTMPTSGMTDTQYFGPGTRLTVL.

The chain is built from TRBV28 and TRBJ2-1; a weak D match, TRBD2 (5 bases). V dropped 5 bases and J dropped 7 bases, with 21 bases sitting between them. CDR3 length: 16 residues. Germline assignment: CDR1 MDHEN and CDR2 SYDVKM. The CDR3: CASSPLSGVEWNEQFF. The CDR3 DNA is TGTGCCAGCAGTCCTTTGTCCGGGGTCGAATGGAATGAGCAGTTCTTC.

The chain couples TRBV18 to TRBJ1-2; no firm D call. The CDR3 loop spans 14 amino acids. The V gene's germline CDR1 is KGHSH and CDR2 LQKENI. V lost 3 bases and J lost 4, with 12 bases in between. As DNA, the CDR3 is TGTGCCAGCTCACCGGACGGACCATTCTATGGCTACACCTTC. It translates to CASSPDGPFYGYTF.

This chain uses TRBV19 with TRBJ1-2; D ambiguous. The CDR3 has 13 residues. The germline gives CDR1 LNHDA, CDR2 SQIVND (reference sequence). Trimming cost V 7 bases and J 1 base, with 10 bases left between them. CDR3 coding DNA: TGTGCCAGTAAGGTCGACCTTAACTATGGCTACACCTTC. Residues: CASKVDLNYGYTF.

This clone was seen a handful of times. DNA of the CDR3: TGTGCCAGCAGTCCTAGCAGGACAGGGGGGAGCACTGAAGCTTTCTTT. It translates to CASSPSRTGGSTEAFF. This rearrangement joins TRBV28 to TRBJ1-1, with TRBD1 matching 10 bases. Trimming removed 5 bases from V and 4 bases from J; junction bases left unmatched: 10. Germline-derived CDR1 and CDR2 are MDHEN and SYDVKM. The CDR3 runs to 16 residues.

Note on this clone: Other DNA sequences in this specimen translate into the identical CDR3. The chain uses TRBV2 and TRBJ2-2; unclear D gene. Germline-derived CDR1 and CDR2 are SNHLY and FYNNEI. Trimming pared 3 bases from V and 3 bases from J, leaving 2 bases between. This CDR3 is 12 amino acids long. The CDR3 DNA is TGTGCCAGCAGTGACTACACCGGGGAGCTGTTTTTT. Encoded protein: CASSDYTGELFF.

The genes are TRBV7-9 and TRBJ2-5; TRBD1 might be the D (6 bases). V was pared by 5 bases and J by 2 bases, with 15 bases between. Germline V gene lookup returns CDR1 SEHNR and CDR2 FQNEAQ (reference sequence). CDR3 length: 15 amino acids. Here the CDR3 reads CASSPRDTEQETQYF. In DNA, the CDR3 is TGTGCCAGCAGCCCTAGGGACACCGAACAAGAGACCCAGTACTTC.

This chain links TRBV19 with TRBJ2-2; TRBD1 agrees at 8 bases. There are 13 residues in the CDR3. Germline trimming cut 9 bases from V and 7 bases from J; bases unmatched to any gene: 7. Germline loops: CDR1 LNHDA, CDR2 SQIVND (reference sequence). The CDR3 DNA reads as TGTGCCAGCTCCTCAGGGGGCGGCGGGGAGCTGTTTTTT. Translating gives CASSSGGGGELFF.

This chain links TRBV7-2 with TRBJ2-1, with D perhaps TRBD1 (6 bases). The CDR3 totals 15 residues. The V gene lost 6 bases and the J gene lost 0 bases, with 12 bases spanning the gap. Germline V gene sequence: CDR1 SGHTA, CDR2 FQGNSA. CDR3 region: CASSTGLSSYNEQFF. CDR3 DNA sequence: TGTGCCAGCAGTACAGGGTTAAGCTCCTACAATGAGCAGTTCTTC.